This T cell receptor (beta chain) was captured by sequencing in a study of T-cell reconstitution after alpha-beta-depleted transplantation in children (dated by TCRdb to about 2016). Notes on the research overall: Using TCR repertoire profiling, the study quantitatively followed how T-cell immune reconstitution unfolded in children after TCRalphabeta/CD19-depleted allogeneic hematopoietic cell transplantation. General study outcomes and caveats: The frequencies of hyperexpanded clones fell over the following months, and after one year, T-cell counts and TCRbeta diversity were mostly attributed to newly produced T cells. The apparently early recovery of alphabetaT-cell counts about two months after transplant reportedly depended on only several hundred rapidly expanded clones that came from non-depleted graft cells. The high TCRbeta diversity at day 60 in some patients was ascribed to recipient T cells and intrathymic progenitors that had survived conditioning.

The library was made by PCR. Sequencing relied on an Illumina HiSeq 2500. To normalize quantification of the TCRbeta repertoire, the TCR libraries were built with molecular barcoding that relied on unique molecular identifiers. TCRdb took the public reads, trimmed them with fastp at Q25, ran MiXCR for clone calling and kept in-frame beta chains. Each record represents a unique CDR3 protein, reported with the most common genes and DNA among its rows. For this sample there are a few hundred thousand distinct CDR3 sequences; about 23% appear just once. Together, the top ten hold roughly 2.6% of the sample. This clonotype was seen repeatedly, ten times or more. Its antigen target is currently unknown. Base qualities are missing; no much larger clone stands one base away. In light of the paper, this sample's treatment or condition label describes: allogeneic hematopoietic cell transplantation with graft depleted of TCRalphabeta T cells and CD19 B cells. The transplant recipients were children given TCRalphabeta/CD19-depleted allogeneic hematopoietic cell grafts.

V is pruned by 8 bases and J by 4 bases, leaving 11 bases of the junction without a gene match. CDR1 and CDR2 were assigned from the germline V gene (reference sequence) as DFQATT and SNEGSKA. The CDR3 starts with the cysteine, ends with the phenylalanine, and has 14 residues. CDR3 DNA only is kept here, 42 bases in frame from base 1. The input for sequencing was PBMCs, taken before TCRalphabeta/CD19-depleted stem cell transplant. The chain uses TRBV20-1 and TRBJ2-1; TRBD2 aligns with 7 central bases. This clonotype was obtained from a girl between 2 and 10 years old with Fanconi anemia, due to receive a stem cell transplant. This receptor carries the CDR3 CSTETSALYNEQFF. The DNA sequence is TGCAGTACCGAAACTAGCGCCCTGTACAATGAGCAGTTCTTC.